Described below is a single TCR beta chain sequence and its context. As yet, its antigen is unknown. It was with 60 Vbeta and 13 Jbeta primers that the PCR ran. Clones were sequenced by immunoSEQ multiplex PCR, and TCRdb holds only the in-frame ones, with some missing. Counted here are a few hundred thousand clones, 65% to 80% occurring once; the ten biggest clones make up about 16%. This sample was taken from a study of cytomegalovirus exposure and HLA in healthy donors. Overall study findings and caveats: In an earlier analysis, about 87% or about 30%: the productive usage of most TCR beta V segments. A missense variant in DCLRE1C was later tied to TCR beta V- and J-gene trimming. The likely origin of a cluster of highly shared sequence variants was a sequencing artifact.

This CDR3 comprises 16 residues. CDR1 is SGHAT, CDR2 FQDESV, per germline (reference sequence). V lost 2 bases, J lost 2 bases, and 16 bases lay in between. The sequence was obtained from a man aged 40-49 years in good health and CMV-seronegative. This chain uses TRBV11-1 with TRBJ2-7; D is possibly TRBD1 (5 bases). The sample consisted of PBMCs. Here the CDR3 DNA reads TGTGCCAGCAGCTTACAGGGAATAGCCGGTACCTACGAGCAGTACTTC. As protein: CASSLQGIAGTYEQYF.